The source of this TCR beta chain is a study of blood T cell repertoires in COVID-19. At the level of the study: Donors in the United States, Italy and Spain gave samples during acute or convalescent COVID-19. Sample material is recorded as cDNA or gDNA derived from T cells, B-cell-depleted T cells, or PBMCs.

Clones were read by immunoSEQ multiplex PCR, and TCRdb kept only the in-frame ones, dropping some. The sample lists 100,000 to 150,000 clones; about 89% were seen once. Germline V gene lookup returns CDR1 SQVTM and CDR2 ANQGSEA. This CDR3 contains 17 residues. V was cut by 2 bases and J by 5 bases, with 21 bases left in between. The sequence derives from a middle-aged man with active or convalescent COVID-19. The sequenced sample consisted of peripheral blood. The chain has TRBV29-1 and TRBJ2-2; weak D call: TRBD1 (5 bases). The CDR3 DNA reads TGCAGCGTTGAATTCCTTGGGGCCACGGCGACGACCGGGGAGCTGTTTTTT. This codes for CSVEFLGATATTGELFF.